These 13 T cell receptor beta chains came from one sample sequenced in a study of cytomegalovirus exposure and HLA in healthy donors. The PCR had 60 Vbeta and 13 Jbeta primers. Generated by immunoSEQ multiplex PCR, the TCRdb table keeps only in-frame clones and is missing some. The sample holds some 120,000 clones, 81% seen once. The sample consisted of PBMCs. These receptors all come from a man between 35 and 55 years old in good health and CMV-seronegative.

The chain recombines TRBV7-2 with TRBJ1-4, with a possible D match to TRBD1 (5 bases). V was pared by 3 bases and J by 3 bases, with 14 bases between. The CDR3 extends over 16 amino acids. The germline CDR1 and CDR2 sequences are SGHTA and FQGNSA. CDR3: CASSLGGGRANEKLFF. The DNA of the CDR3 is TGTGCCAGCAGCTTGGGCGGGGGAAGAGCTAATGAAAAACTGTTTTTT. Full variable domain (remainder filled in from reference TRBV7-2 and TRBJ1-4): GAGVSQSPSNKVTEKGKDVELRCDPISGHTALYWYRQSLGQGLEFLIYFQGNSAPDKSGLPSDRFSAERTGGSVSTLTIQRTQQEDSAVYLCASSLGGGRANEKLFFGSGTQLSVL.

The sample holds one count of this clone. V is TRBV7-9 and J is TRBJ1-5, with a possible D match to TRBD1 (5 bases). Germline CDR1 SEHNR, CDR2 FQNEAQ (reference sequence). With 8 bases removed from V and 4 bases from J, the gap between germline ends came to 12 bases. The CDR3 sequence is 13 residues long. The CDR3 sequence: CASEQGVNQPQHF. The CDR3 bases are TGTGCCAGCGAACAAGGGGTTAATCAGCCCCAGCATTTT.

The chain is built from TRBV5-1 and TRBJ1-2; D is ambiguous. The CDR3 sequence is 12 residues long. The V end was cut by 0 bases, the J end by 4 bases, with 4 bases between. From germline, CDR1 is SGHRS and CDR2 YFSETQ. CDR3: CASSLGSYGYTF. CDR3 sequence (DNA): TGCGCCAGCAGCTTGGGCAGCTATGGCTACACCTTC.

The chain employs TRBV5-6 and TRBJ2-5; TRBD2 matches 8 bases. This CDR3 has 14 residues. V was clipped by 2 bases and J by 5 bases; unmatched bases: 5. The germline CDR1 and CDR2 sequences are SGHDT and YYEEEE. The CDR3 DNA follows: TGTGCCAGCAGCTTTTCGGGGGGGCATGAGACCCAGTACTTC. Translation gives CASSFSGGHETQYF.

This chain joins TRBV28 and TRBJ1-2, with D unresolved. V lost 6 bases and J lost 5, with 13 bases in between. Germline assignment: CDR1 MDHEN and CDR2 SYDVKM. This CDR3 is built from 13 residues. This chain's CDR3 is CASSPGGKYGYTF. The DNA for the CDR3 is TGTGCCAGCAGCCCAGGAGGGAAATATGGCTACACCTTC.

The table lists this clone with a few counts. The junction differs from germline at one of its ends, possibly a read error. This rearrangement joins TRBV7-9 to TRBJ1-1, with TRBD1 as a possible D gene (5 bases). This CDR3 is built from 15 residues. Germline V lookup: CDR1 SEHNR, CDR2 FQNEAQ (reference sequence). CDR3 loop: CSSSSDRQSNTEAFF. The CDR3 DNA reads as TGTTCCAGCAGCTCCGATCGACAGTCGAACACTGAAGCTTTCTTT.

The genes are TRBV5-6 and TRBJ1-1; D remains unclear. Trimming removed 4 bases from V and 4 bases from J, with 8 bases in between. The CDR3 totals 12 residues. Germline lookup yields CDR1 SGHDT and CDR2 YYEEEE. The CDR3 region is CASSTASTEAFF. In nucleotides, the CDR3 is TGTGCCAGCAGCACCGCTAGCACTGAAGCTTTCTTT.

The rearrangement joins TRBV10-1 to TRBJ2-3, with 8 bases that match TRBD1. Germline V gene sequence: CDR1 WNHNN, CDR2 SYGVQD (reference sequence). Trimming removed 7 bases from V and 3 bases from J; junction bases left unmatched: 3. CDR3 length: 13 amino acids. The CDR3 loop reads CASNGQGTDTQYF. CDR3 bases: TGCGCCAGCAACGGACAGGGAACAGATACGCAGTATTTT.

CDR3 in DNA: TGTGCCGGAAGGAGTTCTGGTGGCTATGGCTACACCTTC. This translates into CAGRSSGGYGYTF. The rearrangement uses TRBV6-6 and TRBJ1-2; D ambiguous. Germline values: CDR1 MNHNY, CDR2 SVGAGI (reference sequence). The CDR3 contains 13 residues. V lost 11 bases and J 4 bases, leaving 17 bases between the germline ends.

The chain recombines TRBV19 with TRBJ1-2, with TRBD1 matching over 10 bases. The CDR3 is 12 amino acids. With 9 bases clipped from V and 8 bases from J, the junction kept 6 bases outside the gene matches. Germline values: CDR1 LNHDA, CDR2 SQIVND (reference sequence). The chain's CDR3 is CASRQGAGGYTF. The CDR3 nucleotides read TGTGCCAGCCGACAGGGGGCAGGAGGCTACACCTTC. The full variable domain, with the rest looked up from reference TRBV19 and TRBJ1-2, is DGGITQSPKYLFRKEGQNVTLSCEQNLNHDAMYWYRQDPGQGLRLIYYSQIVNDFQKGDIAEGYSVSREKKESFPLTVTSAQKNPTAFYLCASRQGAGGYTFGSGTRLTVV.

The chain uses TRBV5-1 and TRBJ2-7; maybe TRBD1 (5 bases). V dropped 4 bases and J dropped 3 bases, with 11 bases sitting between them. CDR3 length equals 13 residues. Germline CDR1 SGHRS, CDR2 YFSETQ. The CDR3 here is CASSPQGVYEQYF. CDR3 nucleotide sequence: TGCGCCAGCAGCCCGCAGGGTGTCTACGAGCAGTACTTC.

V gene TRBV19 combines with J gene TRBJ1-1; 9 bases are shared with TRBD1. This CDR3 is built from 15 residues. The ends lost 7 bases at V and 11 bases at J; junction bases unmatched: 17. Germline CDR1 reads LNHDA; CDR2 reads SQIVND (reference sequence). As DNA, the CDR3 is TGTGCCAGTAATCTACAGGGGGCGATTTCGACCGGTGCTTTCTTT. Translation gives CASNLQGAISTGAFF.

This clone was seen once. This rearrangement joins TRBV11-2 to TRBJ2-7; D remains ambiguous. This CDR3 comprises 11 residues. V was clipped by 4 bases and J by 4 bases, with 5 bases between them. Germline CDR1 is SGHAT and CDR2 is FQNNGV. The CDR3 nucleotides are TGTGCCAGCAGCTCCCAATACGAGCAGTACTTC. Its translation is CASSSQYEQYF.